This T cell receptor beta chain derives from a study of tumor T cells in aggressive B-cell lymphoma. The J segment lost 15 bases and the V segment lost 2 bases, leaving 11 bases of the junction unmatched. Germline V gene data show CDR1 as SGDLS and CDR2 as YYNGEE. This CDR3 spans 13 amino acids. Produced via immunoSEQ multiplex PCR; TCRdb's table is partial and in-frame only. The sample holds thousands of clones, over 70% seen once. Input material: tumor tissue. This sequence originates from an adult with diffuse large B cell lymphoma. J is TRBJ2-1 and V is TRBV9; 7 nucleotides agree with TRBD2. The DNA of the CDR3 is TGTGCCAGCAGCGTGGCTAGCGGCGGGTTGTTGTTCTTC. It yields the protein CASSVASGGLLFF.